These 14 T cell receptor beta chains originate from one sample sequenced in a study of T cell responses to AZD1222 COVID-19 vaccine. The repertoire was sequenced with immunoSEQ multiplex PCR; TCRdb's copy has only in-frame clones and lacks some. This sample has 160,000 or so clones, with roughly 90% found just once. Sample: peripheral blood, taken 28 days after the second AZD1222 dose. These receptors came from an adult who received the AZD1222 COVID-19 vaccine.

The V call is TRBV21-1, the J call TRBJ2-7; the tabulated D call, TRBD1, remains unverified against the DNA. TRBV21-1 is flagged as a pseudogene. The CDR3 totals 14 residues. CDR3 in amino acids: CASSNSQGAYEQYF. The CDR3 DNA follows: TGTGCCAGCAGCAATTCCCAGGGGGCTTACGAGCAGTACTTC.

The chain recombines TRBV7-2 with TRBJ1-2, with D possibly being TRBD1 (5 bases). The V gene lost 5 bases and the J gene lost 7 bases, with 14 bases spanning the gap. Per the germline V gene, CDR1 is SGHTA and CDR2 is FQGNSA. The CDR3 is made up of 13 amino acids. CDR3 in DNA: TGTGCCAGCAGCCCGGACACTTCAGGTGGCTACACCTTC. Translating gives CASSPDTSGGYTF.

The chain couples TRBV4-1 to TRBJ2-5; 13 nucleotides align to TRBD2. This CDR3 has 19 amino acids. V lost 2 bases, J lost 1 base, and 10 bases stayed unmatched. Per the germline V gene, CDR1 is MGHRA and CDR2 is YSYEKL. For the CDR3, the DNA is TGCGCCAGCAGCCAACCCCGCACTAGCGGGGGGGATATCCAAGAGACCCAGTACTTC. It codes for CASSQPRTSGGDIQETQYF.

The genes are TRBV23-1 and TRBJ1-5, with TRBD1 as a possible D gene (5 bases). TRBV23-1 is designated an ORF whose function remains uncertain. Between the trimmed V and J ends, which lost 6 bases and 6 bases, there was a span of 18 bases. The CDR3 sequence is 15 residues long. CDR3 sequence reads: CASSSEQGRSQPQHF. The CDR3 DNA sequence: TGCGCCAGCAGCTCCGAGCAGGGACGAAGTCAGCCCCAGCATTTT.

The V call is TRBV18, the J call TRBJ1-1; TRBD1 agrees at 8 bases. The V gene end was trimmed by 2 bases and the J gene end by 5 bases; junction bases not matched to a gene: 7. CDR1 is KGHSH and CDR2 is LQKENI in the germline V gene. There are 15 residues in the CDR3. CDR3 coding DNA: TGTGCCAGCTCACCAGATACAGGGGGATGGACTGAAGCTTTCTTT. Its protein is CASSPDTGGWTEAFF. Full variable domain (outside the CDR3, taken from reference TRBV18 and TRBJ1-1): NAGVMQNPRHLVRRRGQEARLRCSPMKGHSHVYWYRQLPEEGLKFMVYLQKENIIDESGMPKERFSAEFPKEGPSILRIQQVVRGDSAAYFCASSPDTGGWTEAFFGQGTRLTVV.

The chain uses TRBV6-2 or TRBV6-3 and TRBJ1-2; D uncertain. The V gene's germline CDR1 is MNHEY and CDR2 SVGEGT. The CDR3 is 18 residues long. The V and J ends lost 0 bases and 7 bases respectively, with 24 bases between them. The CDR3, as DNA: TGTGCCAGCAGTTACTCAGGTCGGGAGCCGAGCTGGATGAGTGGCTACACCTTC. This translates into CASSYSGREPSWMSGYTF.

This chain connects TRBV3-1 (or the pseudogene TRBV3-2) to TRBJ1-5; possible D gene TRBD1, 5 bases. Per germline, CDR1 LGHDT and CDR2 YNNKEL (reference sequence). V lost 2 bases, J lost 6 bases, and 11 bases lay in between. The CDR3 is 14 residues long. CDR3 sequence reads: CASSQNGDLQPQHF. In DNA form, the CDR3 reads TGTGCCAGCAGCCAAAACGGGGACCTTCAGCCCCAGCATTTT.

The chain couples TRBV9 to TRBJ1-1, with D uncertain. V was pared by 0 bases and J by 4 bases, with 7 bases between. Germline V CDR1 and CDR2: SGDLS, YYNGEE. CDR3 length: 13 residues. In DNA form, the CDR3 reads TGTGCCAGCAGCGTAGAATTGGTCACTGAAGCTTTCTTT. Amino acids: CASSVELVTEAFF.

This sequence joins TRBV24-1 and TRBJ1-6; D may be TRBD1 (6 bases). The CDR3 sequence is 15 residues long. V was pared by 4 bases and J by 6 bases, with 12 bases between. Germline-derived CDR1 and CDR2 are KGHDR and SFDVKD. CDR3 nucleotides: TGTGCCACCAGTGAATACAGGGTTGTTAATTCACCCCTCCACTTT. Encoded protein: CATSEYRVVNSPLHF.

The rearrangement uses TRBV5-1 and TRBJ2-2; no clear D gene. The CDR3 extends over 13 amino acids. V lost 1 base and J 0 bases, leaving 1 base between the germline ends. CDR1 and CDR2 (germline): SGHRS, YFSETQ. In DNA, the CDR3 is TGCGCCAGCAGCTTGACGAACACCGGGGAGCTGTTTTTT. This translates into CASSLTNTGELFF.

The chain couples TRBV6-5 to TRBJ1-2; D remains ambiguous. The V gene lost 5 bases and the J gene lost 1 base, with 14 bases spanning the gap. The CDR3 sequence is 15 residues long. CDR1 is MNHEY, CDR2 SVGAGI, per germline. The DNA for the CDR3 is TGTGCCAGCAGTCGGGTCACTTCGGATAACTATGGCTACACCTTC. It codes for CASSRVTSDNYGYTF.

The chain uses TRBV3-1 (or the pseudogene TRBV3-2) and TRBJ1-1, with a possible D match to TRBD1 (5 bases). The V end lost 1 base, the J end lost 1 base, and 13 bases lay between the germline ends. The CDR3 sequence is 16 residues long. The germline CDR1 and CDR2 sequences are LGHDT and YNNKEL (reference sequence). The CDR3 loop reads CASSQVSGASNTEAFF. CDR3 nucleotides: TGTGCCAGCAGCCAAGTCTCCGGGGCTTCGAACACTGAAGCTTTCTTT.

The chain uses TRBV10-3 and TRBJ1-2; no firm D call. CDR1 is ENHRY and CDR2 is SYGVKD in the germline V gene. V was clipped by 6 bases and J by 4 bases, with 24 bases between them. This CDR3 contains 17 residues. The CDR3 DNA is TGTGCCATCAGCGACTTAAGAGGACGGGGAATACTCTATGGCTACACCTTC. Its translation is CAISDLRGRGILYGYTF.

CDR3 residues: CSASGGSSNQPQHF. The CDR3 nucleotides read TGCAGTGCTAGTGGCGGCAGTAGCAATCAGCCCCAGCATTTT. This chain connects TRBV20-1 to TRBJ1-5, with no clear D. The CDR3 is 14 residues long. Per the germline V gene, CDR1 is DFQATT and CDR2 is SNEGSKA (reference sequence). Trimming removed 3 bases from V and 0 bases from J, with 9 bases in between.